This TCR beta chain emerged from a study of T-cell reconstitution after alpha-beta-depleted transplantation in children. Unique molecular identifiers tagged the TCRbeta library. A single record per CDR3 protein comes from TCRdb applying MiXCR to the PCR reads. The profile shows fewer than 250,000 distinct CDR3 sequences, over 15% of them singletons. The CDR3 runs to 15 residues. The germline V gene has CDR1 SGDLS and CDR2 YYNGEE. With V trimmed by 3 bases and J by 3 bases, 6 bases remained unmatched. In the case of this clonotype: Its antigen is as yet unknown.

Findings and limits, study-wide: Once a year had passed after transplant, T-cell counts and diversity came mostly from newly produced T cells. Alpha-beta T cells present about two months after transplant were reported to originate from several hundred expanded graft clones. In some patients, recipient T cells and intrathymic progenitors surviving conditioning explained high day-60 diversity.

The receptor's source is a male patient under 10 years old who had a stem cell transplant for acute lymphoblastic leukemia, so the T cells may come from the graft donor. The chain uses TRBV9 and TRBJ2-5, with 9 bases matching TRBD2. The sample in question was PBMCs, mostly from graft donor cells, obtained 360 days after TCRalphabeta/CD19-depleted stem cell transplant. CDR3 sequence: CASSEEIAGEETQYF. The CDR3 region has the DNA TGTGCCAGCAGCGAAGAGATAGCGGGAGAAGAGACCCAGTACTTC.